The next 27 T cell receptor beta chains were all read from a single sample in a study of metastatic and nonmetastatic thyroid tumors. Until they underwent thyroid surgery, no patient had received any treatment. TCRdb reanalyzed the PCR reads with MiXCR. Among 15,000 to 25,000 clones listed, 20% to 30% were seen once. The sample consisted of blood. These receptor sequences come from a male donor with papillary thyroid cancer or a benign thyroid nodule (not recorded which). Some clones in this sample may be carry-over from other donors' samples.

V usage is TRBV24-1 and J usage is TRBJ2-3; TRBD2 is a possible D gene (6 bases). Trimming cost V 4 bases and J 0 bases, with 10 bases left between them. The CDR3 is 15 residues long. Germline V gene lookup returns CDR1 KGHDR and CDR2 SFDVKD. In DNA, the CDR3 is TGTGCCACCAGTGAGCCCGGGACTAGCACAGATACGCAGTATTTT. Translating it yields CATSEPGTSTDTQYF.

This clone ranks as medium-sized. This chain joins TRBV5-1 and TRBJ2-2, with D perhaps TRBD2 (6 bases). CDR3 length: 15 residues. Germline lookup yields CDR1 SGHRS and CDR2 YFSETQ. V lost 0 bases and J 4 bases, leaving 10 bases between the germline ends. DNA of the CDR3: TGCGCCAGCAGCTTGGATGGGGGGAGCACCGGGGAGCTGTTTTTT. Amino acids: CASSLDGGSTGELFF.

The table lists this clone with a few counts. The chain employs TRBV4-1 and TRBJ1-6, with TRBD1 as a possible D gene (5 bases). CDR1 is MGHRA and CDR2 is YSYEKL in the germline V gene. This CDR3 is built from 17 residues. The ends were cut back, 6 bases at V and 3 bases at J, with 18 bases in the middle. In DNA, the CDR3 is TGCGCCAGCAGTCAAAAGCCGGGGGAGAACTATAATTCACCCCTCCACTTT. It codes for CASSQKPGENYNSPLHF.

The chain uses TRBV9 and TRBJ1-2; D is unresolved. Per germline, CDR1 SGDLS and CDR2 YYNGEE. The CDR3 spans 15 residues. V was cut by 1 base and J by 7 bases, with 17 bases left in between. CDR3 sequence: CASSVTWSGFSGYTF. Here the CDR3 DNA reads TGTGCCAGCAGCGTAACCTGGTCTGGCTTCTCTGGCTACACCTTC.

By sample fraction, this clone is medium-sized. The chain combines TRBV6-2 or TRBV6-3 with TRBJ2-5, with 9 bases identical to TRBD1. CDR1 and CDR2 (germline): MNHEY, SVGEGT. The CDR3 consists of 15 residues. The V gene end was trimmed by 5 bases and the J gene end by 7 bases; junction bases not matched to a gene: 11. CDR3 loop: CASSRAGTGYGTQYF. The CDR3 DNA is TGTGCCAGCAGTCGGGCCGGGACAGGGTACGGGACCCAGTACTTC.

This clone has ten or more counts. The gene calls are TRBV9 and TRBJ1-2; D is unresolved. Trimming removed 0 bases from V and 2 bases from J, with 8 bases in between. CDR3 length: 14 amino acids. Per germline, CDR1 SGDLS and CDR2 YYNGEE. The CDR3 is CASSVGPENYGYTF. The CDR3, as DNA: TGTGCCAGCAGCGTAGGTCCGGAAAACTATGGCTACACCTTC.

The J gene is TRBJ1-2, the V gene TRBV7-3, with D maybe TRBD1 (6 bases). The CDR3 has 13 residues. V was cut by 1 base and J by 8 bases, with 11 bases left in between. Germline CDR1 SGHTA, CDR2 FQGTGA. The CDR3 is CASSLSTGKGYTF. CDR3 bases: TGTGCCAGCAGCTTAAGCACAGGGAAGGGCTACACCTTC. Full variable domain (outside the CDR3, taken from reference TRBV7-3 and TRBJ1-2): GAGVSQTPSNKVTEKGKYVELRCDPISGHTALYWYRQSLGQGPEFLIYFQGTGAADDSGLPNDRFFAVRPEGSVSTLKIQRTERGDSAVYLCASSLSTGKGYTFGSGTRLTVV.

Judged by abundance, this clone is medium-sized. V is TRBV6-2 or TRBV6-3 and J is TRBJ2-7; D is undetermined. This CDR3 is built from 11 residues. Germline CDR1 MNHEY, CDR2 SVGEGT. Trimming took 6 bases from V and 1 from J, leaving 4 bases between them. CDR3 sequence: CASSQSYEQYF. The CDR3, as DNA: TGTGCCAGCAGCCAGTCCTACGAGCAGTACTTC.

By its share, this clone is medium-sized. This chain connects TRBV6-4 to TRBJ1-2; 8 nucleotides line up with TRBD1. CDR1 and CDR2 from the germline V gene are MRHNA and SNTAGT. J was trimmed by 6 bases and V by 0 bases; bases with no gene match: 6. The CDR3 length is 15 residues. The CDR3 here is CASSDSTTGGNGYTF. The CDR3 DNA sequence: TGTGCCAGCAGTGACTCGACCACAGGGGGTAATGGCTACACCTTC.

In this sample, this clone turned up many times. This may arise from a read error, as a much more abundant clone is one base away. Other DNA sequences in the same sample also yield this CDR3. The chain carries TRBV6-1 and TRBJ1-1, with 9 bases lining up with TRBD1. Per germline, CDR1 MNHNS and CDR2 SASEGT. The CDR3 covers 14 residues. Trimming at V came to 5 bases and at J to 8 bases, leaving 9 bases not matched to a gene. The CDR3 loop is CASSLRDRAFEAFF. DNA for the CDR3: TGTGCCAGCAGTCTCCGGGACAGGGCATTCGAAGCTTTCTTT.

This clone was observed a few times. The CDR3 here is CASSEYRGVTEAFF. CDR3 nucleotide sequence: TGTGCCAGCAGTGAATATAGGGGCGTTACTGAAGCTTTCTTT. The genes are TRBV6-1 and TRBJ1-1, with D possibly matching TRBD1 (5 bases). Trimming pared 2 bases from V and 5 bases from J, leaving 12 bases between. The V gene's germline CDR1 is MNHNS and CDR2 SASEGT. The length of the CDR3 is 14 residues.

The rearrangement joins TRBV29-1 to TRBJ1-2, with a weak D call TRBD1 (6 bases). There are 12 residues in the CDR3. The V gene lost 4 bases and the J gene lost 2 bases, with 8 bases spanning the gap. The germline gives CDR1 SQVTM, CDR2 ANQGSEA. The CDR3 sequence is CSVVGGNYGYTF. CDR3 nucleotide sequence: TGCAGCGTTGTAGGGGGAAACTATGGCTACACCTTC. Combining the CDR3 with reference TRBV29-1 and TRBJ1-2 gives the whole variable domain SAVISQKPSRDICQRGTSLTIQCQVDSQVTMMFWYRQQPGQSLTLIATANQGSEATYESGFVIDKFPISRPNLTFSTLTVSNMSPEDSSIYLCSVVGGNYGYTFGSGTRLTVV.

The V call is TRBV11-2, the J call TRBJ1-6; TRBD1 might be the D (5 bases). The CDR3 covers 15 residues. The V gene's germline CDR1 is SGHAT and CDR2 FQNNGV. Between the trimmed V and J ends, which lost 5 bases and 11 bases, there was a span of 19 bases. CDR3 in DNA: TGTGCCAGCAGCCCTCAAACAGGATCAGGAACACCCCTCCACTTT. This encodes CASSPQTGSGTPLHF.

This clone is medium-sized (0.01 to 0.1%) in the sample. This sequence joins TRBV24-1 and TRBJ1-1; no clear D. From germline, CDR1 is KGHDR and CDR2 SFDVKD. V was cut by 1 base and J by 6 bases, with 11 bases left in between. This CDR3 has 14 amino acids. CDR3 DNA sequence: TGTGCCACCAGTGATTTAGGCCAGAGGTCTGAAGCTTTCTTT. The encoded protein is CATSDLGQRSEAFF.

This clone was counted a few times. CDR3: CASLRTSSEQFF. CDR3 nucleotides: TGTGCCAGCCTTCGGACTAGCAGTGAGCAGTTCTTC. V gene TRBV28 combines with J gene TRBJ2-1, with TRBD2 matching 8 bases. CDR3 length: 12 residues. The J segment lost 9 bases and the V segment lost 8 bases, leaving 6 bases of the junction unmatched. The germline gives CDR1 MDHEN, CDR2 SYDVKM.

This clone was found many times. The chain carries TRBV29-1 and TRBJ2-1; D assignment may be TRBD1 or TRBD2 (5 bases each). Germline CDR1 is SQVTM and CDR2 is ANQGSEA. The CDR3 consists of 15 residues. V gave up 4 bases and J gave up 1 base, with 14 bases separating them. The CDR3 bases are TGCAGCGTTGTTGGGGGAGAGAATTCCTACAATGAGCAGTTCTTC. The encoded protein is CSVVGGENSYNEQFF.

There are a few counts of this clone. This chain joins TRBV20-1 and TRBJ2-5; tentative D call: TRBD2 (6 bases). This CDR3 contains 14 residues. Looked up from germline, CDR1 is DFQATT and CDR2 is SNEGSKA (reference sequence). V lost 0 bases, J lost 5 bases, and 13 bases lay in between. CDR3: CSARDLGEVETQYF. The CDR3 region has the DNA TGCAGTGCTAGAGATTTGGGGGAGGTGGAGACCCAGTACTTC.

The rearrangement links TRBV19 to TRBJ1-1; D is undetermined. This CDR3 has 16 amino acids. The germline gives CDR1 LNHDA, CDR2 SQIVND (reference sequence). V was trimmed by 3 bases and J by 5 bases, leaving 19 bases between them. The CDR3, as DNA: TGTGCCAGTAGTATTAGGACGGGCCTGGCGGCGACTGAAGCTTTCTTT. Translating it yields CASSIRTGLAATEAFF.

The chain has TRBV5-1 and TRBJ2-1, with D possibly matching TRBD1 (6 bases). CDR3 length: 14 residues. Per germline, CDR1 SGHRS and CDR2 YFSETQ. V lost 4 bases to trimming and J lost 9 bases, with 17 bases between them. Here the CDR3 DNA reads TGCGCCAGCAGCCCCCGGGCAGGGGACACTGAGCAGTTCTTC. Residues: CASSPRAGDTEQFF.

Many counts were recorded for this clone. V usage is TRBV18 and J usage is TRBJ2-7, with D possibly TRBD1 on 6 matching bases. Trimming removed 3 bases from V and 2 bases from J, with 14 bases in between. CDR1 and CDR2 (germline): KGHSH, LQKENI. The CDR3 is 15 residues long. Written as DNA, the CDR3 is TGTGCCAGCTCACCCCGGACAGTGGGGCCCTACGAGCAGTACTTC. Translated, it gives CASSPRTVGPYEQYF.

This clone was counted a few times. The gene calls are TRBV28 and TRBJ2-7, with unresolved D. V was shortened by 3 bases and J by 3 bases, with 12 bases between the two germline ends. The V gene's germline CDR1 is MDHEN and CDR2 SYDVKM. The CDR3 runs 14 residues. CDR3 DNA: TGTGCCAGCAGTTTTTCGGCTAGTCTCTACGAGCAGTACTTC. It yields the protein CASSFSASLYEQYF.

This clone was detected ten times or more. The genes are TRBV7-2 and TRBJ1-1; D not resolved. The CDR3 extends over 13 amino acids. Looked up from germline, CDR1 is SGHTA and CDR2 is FQGNSA. Trimming shortened V by 10 bases and J by 3 bases, and 15 bases separated the two germline ends. The CDR3 DNA reads TGTGCCACCCGCCAGTACGGTCACACTGAAGCTTTCTTT. It encodes CATRQYGHTEAFF.

V is TRBV20-1 and J is TRBJ2-7; D not resolved. The CDR3 extends over 13 amino acids. Germline CDR1 DFQATT, CDR2 SNEGSKA (reference sequence). V shed 4 bases and J shed 4 bases, with 14 bases lying between them. CDR3: CSATARNYYEQYF. CDR3 DNA: TGCAGTGCTACCGCCCGTAATTATTACGAGCAGTACTTC.

This clone was recorded a few times. V and J are TRBV12-3 or TRBV12-4 and TRBJ2-7; D not resolved. V was clipped by 9 bases and J by 6 bases, with 12 bases between them. The CDR3 has 11 residues. CDR3 coding DNA: TGTGCCAGTTCCCAAACAAGCGAGCAGTACTTC. It codes for CASSQTSEQYF.

The CDR3 loop is CATSDHPDQGNTGELFF. CDR3 nucleotide sequence: TGTGCCACCAGTGACCACCCGGACCAGGGAAACACCGGGGAGCTGTTTTTT. V gene TRBV24-1 combines with J gene TRBJ2-2, with a possible D match to TRBD1 (5 bases). Trimming pared 4 bases from V and 2 bases from J, leaving 16 bases between. The V gene's germline CDR1 is KGHDR and CDR2 SFDVKD. This CDR3 region has 17 residues.

V usage is TRBV6-1 and J usage is TRBJ2-7; D might be TRBD1 (6 bases). V lost 6 bases and J 2 bases, leaving 20 bases between the germline ends. Germline V gene sequence: CDR1 MNHNS, CDR2 SASEGT. CDR3 length: 16 residues. The CDR3 nucleotides read TGTGCCAGCAGAGAGACCCCAACAGGGTCAGCCTACGAGCAGTACTTC. Its protein is CASRETPTGSAYEQYF.

The rearrangement joins TRBV6-5 to TRBJ2-1; D not certain. Germline CDR1 is MNHEY and CDR2 is SVGAGI. V was trimmed by 1 base and J by 9 bases, leaving 10 bases between them. The CDR3 extends over 13 amino acids. The CDR3 here is CASSYLRFSEQFF. DNA for the CDR3: TGTGCCAGCAGTTACTTGCGGTTCAGTGAGCAGTTCTTC.